This T cell receptor (beta chain) was found in a study of identical twins listed by TCRdb under 2016. A note on the overall study: To test whether fetal clonotypes persist, the study used deep sequencing on TCR alpha and beta repertoires from monozygotic twins, unrelated adults of various ages, and cord blood. To rule out contamination, replicate twin experiments were performed at different times with different library preparation protocols. Results the study describes overall, beyond this receptor: Abundant cord blood beta clonotypes had fewer insertions, young adult naive repertoires showed a similar but weaker trend, and memory repertoires showed no such trend. Invariant T cells such as MAIT and iNKT could partly confound zero-insertion analyses, though diverse VJ usage argued against this for most clonotypes. Compared with coincidental sharing between unrelated individuals, out-of-frame TCR alpha sequences shared between twins showed an excess of sequences with low generation probability. In monozygotic twins, recombination models systematically underestimated out-of-frame TCR alpha sharing, but the models matched the sharing seen between unrelated individuals. Because the same donors could not be followed over many years, the conclusions relied on cross-sectional statistical analysis. The excess sharing between twins in beta out-of-frame sequences was weaker because fewer shared sequences reduced the signal-to-noise ratio.

All donors were healthy Caucasians. Three pairs of female monozygotic twins, all aged roughly 18 to 30 years, made up the twin cohort. Peripheral blood mononuclear cells were used as the source from which RNA for TCR libraries was isolated. There are 15 amino acids in the CDR3, from cysteine to phenylalanine inclusive. The retained sequence is limited to the CDR3, 45 bases, with the frame set at the first base. Here V drops 7 bases and J drops 1 base, and the junction holds 6 bases not matched to any gene. CDR1 MNHEY and CDR2 SVGEGT were looked up in the germline V gene. On this clonotype itself: There is no known antigen for this receptor. Qualities for individual bases were not recorded, and no much larger clone is one base off.

Libraries were built with 5' RACE. Sequencing took place on an Illumina HiSeq 2000. Template switching added a universal primer binding site, and the final cDNA carried a unique molecular identifier that allowed TCR cDNA molecules to be counted accurately. Specific primers in the conserved constant-segment region were used to synthesize first-strand cDNA for TCR alpha and beta chains. To control for contamination, every cDNA library was double barcoded, receiving both a SMART-Mk sample barcode and Illumina barcodes. TruSeq adapter sequences along with Illumina sample barcodes were introduced in two successive PCR steps. The TCR alpha and beta cDNA libraries were sequenced on the Illumina HiSeq platform using custom primers. The authors' analysis ran thus. MiGEC was used to process raw reads and extract unique molecular identifiers, and MiXCR was used to find CDR3 positions. Recombination models were inferred per individual with the repgenHMM and IGoR tools using an EM algorithm. The tcR package in R was used for shared clonotype analysis, with sharing normalized by the product of cloneset sizes. To study raw recombination free of thymic and clonal selection effects, out-of-frame nonproductive sequences were analyzed. Through fastp at Q25 and MiXCR, TCRdb rebuilt clones from the public reads, retaining in-frame beta chains. Rows are unified per CDR3 protein, each entry keeping the most common DNA and genes. TCRdb, rather than the study authors, made the V and J calls. The sample data list about 570,000 distinct CDR3 sequences, and roughly 9.9% of these were observed just once. Together, the top ten hold 3% of the sample.

The data were also submitted as part of a second study, on yellow fever vaccine responses in identical twins. From the second report: According to the authors, the vaccine-induced T cell response in identical twins seemed to be partly convergent and partly specific to each individual. In the study, vaccine-responding T cell clones were precisely tracked in identical twins.

The rearranged chain carries TRBV6-2 or TRBV6-3 and TRBJ1-1, and 10 bases in between align with TRBD1. The TCR comes from a woman between 18 and 30 years old in good health. The sequenced sample was PBMCs. The CDR3 has the sequence CASTWTGGKNTEAFF. In nucleotide form, the sequence is TGTGCCAGCACCTGGACAGGGGGTAAGAACACTGAAGCTTTCTTT.